This entry lists 23 T cell receptor beta chains sequenced from one sample in a study of identical twins. TCRdb re-derived calls from the 5' RACE reads in MiXCR, one entry per CDR3 protein. The table includes 200,000 to 250,000 distinct CDR3 sequences, 5.5% to 8% detected once. The same data also went into a second study, on yellow fever vaccine responses in identical twins.

Sequenced sample: memory (CD45RO+) T cells sorted from blood. The receptor source for this set is a woman aged 18-35 years in good health.

This clonotype was detected a few times. The chain carries TRBV11-3 and TRBJ2-1; a weak D match, TRBD1 (6 bases). The CDR3 has 14 residues. V was clipped by 5 bases and J by 6 bases, with 14 bases between them. Germline loops: CDR1 SGHNT, CDR2 YENEEA. The CDR3 bases are TGTGCCAGCAGCCCCCCAGGGGTGGGCAATGAGCAGTTCTTC. Its protein product is CASSPPGVGNEQFF.

This rearrangement joins TRBV2 to TRBJ1-2, with D unclear. Germline V gene data show CDR1 as SNHLY and CDR2 as FYNNEI. The CDR3 is 14 residues long. Trimming removed 3 bases at V and 5 bases at J, with 13 bases between. The CDR3 loop reads CASSEGYKGYGYTF. The CDR3 DNA is TGTGCCAGCAGTGAGGGGTACAAAGGTTATGGCTACACCTTC.

This clonotype appeared a few times. This chain joins TRBV25-1 and TRBJ2-4; perhaps TRBD2 as D (5 bases). V gave up 2 bases and J gave up 0 bases, with 8 bases separating them. The CDR3 length is 15 residues. Germline-derived CDR1 and CDR2 are MGHDK and SYGVNS. CDR3 nucleotides: TGTGCCAGCAGTGAAGATGGACTAGCCAAAAACATTCAGTACTTC. Its protein product is CASSEDGLAKNIQYF.

This CDR3 is CASSSGRQDTQYF. For the CDR3, the DNA is TGTGCCAGCAGCTCAGGACGGCAGGATACGCAGTATTTT. V and J are TRBV7-3 and TRBJ2-3, with unresolved D. Trimming removed 4 bases from V and 6 bases from J, with 11 bases in between. The germline gives CDR1 SGHTA, CDR2 FQGTGA. The CDR3 loop spans 13 amino acids.

The chain combines TRBV7-3 with TRBJ2-7, with 8 bases identical to TRBD1. The J segment lost 0 bases and the V segment lost 5 bases, leaving 3 bases of the junction unmatched. This CDR3 is built from 14 residues. The germline V gene has CDR1 SGHTA and CDR2 FQGTGA. The CDR3 protein is CASSPGGNSYEQYF. The DNA for the CDR3 is TGTGCCAGCAGCCCAGGGGGCAACTCCTACGAGCAGTACTTC.

This clonotype was picked up a small number of times. The V call is TRBV10-3, the J call TRBJ1-1, with D possibly TRBD1 on 5 matching bases. V dropped 10 bases and J dropped 3 bases, with 15 bases sitting between them. The CDR3 is 13 residues long. Germline CDR1 and CDR2: ENHRY and SYGVKD. CDR3 nucleotide sequence: TGTGCCACCACACAGGAGTCGGACACTGAAGCTTTCTTT. The encoded protein is CATTQESDTEAFF.

This clonotype was seen just once. A single base separates this from a much larger clone, so it may be a read error. The rearrangement links TRBV27 to TRBJ2-3; 7 bases align to TRBD1. V shed 6 bases and J 8 bases; nucleotides not matched to a gene: 8. The CDR3 has 13 residues. Germline loops: CDR1 MNHEY, CDR2 SMNVEV (reference sequence). CDR3 in DNA: TGTGCCAGCAGCAGCGACAGGGCGGGTACGCAGTATTTT. It yields the protein CASSSDRAGTQYF.

The J gene is TRBJ1-2, the V gene TRBV20-1; 7 nucleotides align to TRBD1. The germline V gene encodes CDR1 DFQATT and CDR2 SNEGSKA (reference sequence). V was pared by 6 bases and J by 8 bases, with 12 bases of the junction left unmatched. This CDR3 comprises 13 residues. This CDR3 reads CSARAGTEVGYTF. The CDR3, as DNA: TGCAGTGCCAGGGCAGGGACAGAGGTGGGCTACACCTTC.

In this sample, this clonotype turned up many times. The chain joins TRBV12-3 or TRBV12-4 to TRBJ2-1; no reliable D call. V lost 6 bases and J lost 10, with 16 bases in between. This CDR3 has 13 residues. CDR3 coding DNA: TGTGCCAGCAGCCCCTACTGGCCACCAGAGCAGTTCTTC. Its translation is CASSPYWPPEQFF.

The table lists this clonotype with a few counts. V usage is TRBV20-1 and J usage is TRBJ2-3; D remains unclear. Germline V CDR1 and CDR2: DFQATT, SNEGSKA (reference sequence). The CDR3 is 13 residues long. The V and J ends lost 6 bases and 2 bases respectively, with 12 bases between them. CDR3 sequence reads: CSADVIITDTQYF. CDR3 nucleotides: TGCAGTGCCGACGTTATAATCACAGATACGCAGTATTTT.

This chain links TRBV5-1 with TRBJ2-1; TRBD2 matches 12 bases. Trimming at V came to 7 bases and at J to 5 bases, leaving 4 bases not matched to a gene. Germline V gene lookup returns CDR1 SGHRS and CDR2 YFSETQ. The CDR3 is made up of 14 amino acids. DNA for the CDR3: TGCGCCAGCCGAGGACTAGCGGGGAACAATGAGCAGTTCTTC. Protein product: CASRGLAGNNEQFF.

This clonotype was seen ten or more times. This chain connects TRBV29-1 to TRBJ2-3; TRBD2 matches 8 bases. CDR1 is SQVTM, CDR2 ANQGSEA, per germline. CDR3 size: 15 residues. The V gene end was trimmed by 4 bases and the J gene end by 4 bases; junction bases not matched to a gene: 10. DNA of the CDR3: TGCAGCGTTGGACACTTGGCGGGAGGTTCAGATACGCAGTATTTT. Protein: CSVGHLAGGSDTQYF.

This chain joins TRBV28 and TRBJ1-4; no clear D. V lost 6 bases to trimming and J lost 0 bases, with 11 bases between them. The CDR3 covers 15 residues. CDR1 is MDHEN, CDR2 SYDVKM, per germline. CDR3 in amino acids: CASRVSGATNEKLFF. In nucleotides, the CDR3 is TGTGCCAGCAGAGTATCAGGTGCAACTAATGAAAAACTGTTTTTT.

The rearrangement joins TRBV12-3 or TRBV12-4 to TRBJ2-6; 8 bases map to TRBD1. V gave up 6 bases and J gave up 2 bases; unmatched junction bases: 3. The CDR3 consists of 15 residues. The CDR3 DNA is TGTGCCAGCAGACAACAGGGGGCTGGGGCCAACGTCCTGACTTTC. Its protein product is CASRQQGAGANVLTF.

The chain links TRBV28 to TRBJ2-3, with 14 nucleotides matching TRBD2. Germline V gene data show CDR1 as MDHEN and CDR2 as SYDVKM. V trimming: 6 bases; J trimming: 1 base; junction bases outside the gene matches: 3. This CDR3 contains 16 residues. CDR3 protein: CASRQGLAGGTDTQYF. CDR3 DNA sequence: TGTGCCAGCAGACAGGGACTAGCGGGGGGCACAGATACGCAGTATTTT.

This clonotype has more than one count but fewer than ten. The V and J genes are TRBV5-1 and TRBJ2-5, with 8 bases that match TRBD2. J was trimmed by 5 bases and V by 1 base; bases with no gene match: 10. CDR3 length: 16 amino acids. Germline CDR1 SGHRS, CDR2 YFSETQ. CDR3 protein: CASSLLGGALGETQYF. In DNA, the CDR3 is TGCGCCAGCAGCTTGCTCGGGGGGGCGCTCGGGGAGACCCAGTACTTC. The whole variable domain, filled in from reference TRBV5-1 and TRBJ2-5, reads KAGVTQTPRYLIKTRGQQVTLSCSPISGHRSVSWYQQTPGQGLQFLFEYFSETQRNKGNFPGRFSGRQFSNSRSEMNVSTLELGDSALYLCASSLLGGALGETQYFGPGTRLLVL.

The chain links TRBV5-1 to TRBJ2-7; D perhaps matches TRBD1 (5 bases). Deletions cut 0 bases from V and 7 bases from J, with 14 bases between. Germline CDR1 reads SGHRS; CDR2 reads YFSETQ. The CDR3 consists of 14 residues. This CDR3 is CASSLAGRAPEQYF. CDR3 DNA: TGCGCCAGCAGCTTGGCGGGCAGGGCTCCGGAGCAGTACTTC.

This clonotype was detected only a few times. The chain recombines TRBV24-1 with TRBJ2-7; 11 nucleotides align to TRBD1. In germline, CDR1 is KGHDR, CDR2 SFDVKD. V was clipped by 2 bases and J by 7 bases; unmatched bases: 6. The CDR3 length is 15 residues. The CDR3 bases are TGTGCCACCAGTGATTCCGGGACAGGGGGATTGGAGCAGTACTTC. It yields the protein CATSDSGTGGLEQYF.

This clonotype occurred many times. The V call is TRBV3-1, the J call TRBJ1-6, with TRBD1 matching 7 bases. CDR1 is LGHDT, CDR2 YNNKEL, per germline (reference sequence). CDR3 length equals 13 residues. Germline trimming cut 4 bases from V and 8 bases from J; bases unmatched to any gene: 2. CDR3 DNA: TGTGCCAGCAGCCCCGACAGGGATTCACCCCTCCACTTT. It is translated as CASSPDRDSPLHF.

The V gene is TRBV5-1, the J gene TRBJ1-1, with 8 positions matching TRBD1. Germline trimming cut 1 base from V and 2 bases from J; bases unmatched to any gene: 4. Germline lookup yields CDR1 SGHRS and CDR2 YFSETQ. The CDR3 contains 15 residues. CDR3 DNA: TGCGCCAGCAGCTTGACAGGACAGGGCAACACTGAAGCTTTCTTT. Its translation is CASSLTGQGNTEAFF. The full variable domain, with the rest looked up from reference TRBV5-1 and TRBJ1-1, is KAGVTQTPRYLIKTRGQQVTLSCSPISGHRSVSWYQQTPGQGLQFLFEYFSETQRNKGNFPGRFSGRQFSNSRSEMNVSTLELGDSALYLCASSLTGQGNTEAFFGQGTRLTVV.

The CDR3 DNA sequence: TGTGCCACCCGACAGGCCCTGAACACTGAAGCTTTCTTT. Amino acids: CATRQALNTEAFF. V usage is TRBV18 and J usage is TRBJ1-1; D is possibly TRBD1 (6 bases). V lost 10 bases and J lost 0, with 12 bases in between. The CDR3 length is 13 residues. The V gene's germline CDR1 is KGHSH and CDR2 LQKENI. The full variable domain, completed using reference TRBV18 and TRBJ1-1, is NAGVMQNPRHLVRRRGQEARLRCSPMKGHSHVYWYRQLPEEGLKFMVYLQKENIIDESGMPKERFSAEFPKEGPSILRIQQVVRGDSAAYFCATRQALNTEAFFGQGTRLTVV.

V and J are TRBV28 and TRBJ2-3; the D gene is possibly TRBD2 (6 bases). Trimming cost V 11 bases and J 3 bases, with 15 bases left between them. Germline V gene lookup returns CDR1 MDHEN and CDR2 SYDVKM. The CDR3 runs to 13 residues. CDR3 bases: TGTGCCGGCTCGGGGGAAAAGACAGATACGCAGTATTTT. Protein product: CAGSGEKTDTQYF. Variable domain in full (rest from reference TRBV28 and TRBJ2-3): DVKVTQSSRYLVKRTGEKVFLECVQDMDHENMFWYRQDPGLGLRLIYFSYDVKMKEKGDIPEGYSVSREKKERFSLILESASTNQTSMYLCAGSGEKTDTQYFGPGTRLTVL.

This clonotype occurred a few times. This chain uses TRBV10-2 with TRBJ2-5; the D call may be TRBD1 or TRBD2 (5 bases each). Germline CDR1 and CDR2: WSHSY and SAAADI. Trimming left V 4 bases short and J 7 bases short, with 19 bases between. The CDR3 totals 15 residues. CDR3 DNA sequence: TGCGCCAGCAGTGCCCCCGGGACGCGGGTCGGGACCCAGTACTTC. Translated, it gives CASSAPGTRVGTQYF.